The T cell receptor beta chain under discussion was sequenced for a study of HIV-infected children after antiretroviral therapy interruption. The germline gives CDR1 DFQATT, CDR2 SNEGSKA (reference sequence). V shed 3 bases, J shed 5 bases, and the junction held 19 bases outside the gene matches. The CDR3 runs to 18 residues. A 3' RACE protocol on RNA, with unique molecular identifiers, produced the TCR library. Using its own MiXCR run on the 3' RACE reads, TCRdb lists one record per CDR3 protein. The table includes about 4,000 distinct CDR3 sequences, about 4.4% detected once. This sample's treatment: PENTA 11 planned treatment interruption arm or continuous ART arm. Participants had taken at least three-drug ART for at least 24 weeks.

Source: CD45RO+ CD8+ T cells from PBMCs, pooled from several time points, taken from a donor given antiretroviral therapy, either interrupted or continuous. This sample's subset: memory CD8+ CD45RO+ CD45RA- T cells. V usage is TRBV20-1 and J usage is TRBJ2-5; 9 bases map to TRBD2. This receptor was identified in a pool of human donors with HIV. The CDR3 DNA reads TGCAGTGCTAGGGCCTTGAGGGTAGCGGGAGCAACGGGGGAGACCCAGTACTTC. This sequence encodes CSARALRVAGATGETQYF.